This T cell receptor beta chain was sequenced for a study of blood T cell repertoires in COVID-19. For the study at large: Samples of COVID-19 (acute and convalescent) were obtained from the United States, Italy and Spain. Sources were T cells, B-cell-depleted T cells, or PBMCs; the material itself was cDNA or gDNA.

This CDR3 is 14 amino acids long. CDR1 is SGHRS and CDR2 is YFSETQ in the germline V gene. Trimming stripped 0 bases from V and 7 bases from J, with 8 bases between. Authors' processing steps: The assay estimated nucleated cells by amplifying reference gene primers. Here immunoSEQ multiplex PCR was the method, and the copy in TCRdb shows in-frame clones only, minus some. The V and J calls and clone size were taken over from that table, and D and trimming were inferred from the DNA. The sample carries 200,000 to 300,000 clones, approximately 86% recorded once. The sequenced sample consisted of PBMCs or T cells enriched from blood (not recorded which). This receptor was taken from a woman aged 25 to 39 with acute COVID-19. The chain joins TRBV5-1 to TRBJ1-6; perhaps TRBD1 as D (5 bases). CDR3 nucleotide sequence: TGCGCCAGCAGCTTGGGGGGGAGGAATTCACCCCTCCACTTT. Residues: CASSLGGRNSPLHF.